Listed here are 5 T cell receptor beta chains from one sample, sequenced in a study of shared clonotypes between healthy human individuals. Generated by immunoSEQ multiplex PCR, the TCRdb table keeps only in-frame clones and is missing some. The data hold about 1.5 million clones, with more than 95% observed a single time. Source material: naive CD4+ T cells sorted from blood. The subset was: CD45RA+ positively selected. These receptors all come from a man aged 25 to 45 in good health.

CDR3 amino acids: CASSFRDYPPEQFF. The DNA for the CDR3 is TGTGCCAGCAGCTTCCGGGACTACCCTCCTGAGCAGTTCTTC. The chain uses TRBV7-6 and TRBJ2-1, with 7 nucleotides matching TRBD2. J lost 9 bases, V lost 3 bases, and 8 bases had no gene match. The V gene's germline CDR1 is SGHVS and CDR2 FNYEAQ. The CDR3 has 14 amino acids.

The chain carries TRBV13 and TRBJ2-7; 12 positions agree with TRBD2. Losses at the gene ends were 5 bases for V and 2 bases for J; bases not matched to a gene: 4. CDR3 length equals 15 residues. The germline V gene has CDR1 PRHDT and CDR2 FYEKMQ (reference sequence). CDR3 protein: CASSPGLAGTYEQYF. CDR3 coding DNA: TGTGCCAGCAGCCCTGGACTAGCGGGGACCTACGAGCAGTACTTC.

The chain joins TRBV7-9 to TRBJ2-7, with 8 bases that match TRBD1. The germline V gene has CDR1 SEHNR and CDR2 FQNEAQ (reference sequence). This CDR3 is built from 16 residues. With V trimmed by 5 bases and J by 3 bases, 12 bases remained unmatched. The CDR3 spells CASSPGMTGVLYEQYF. CDR3 DNA: TGTGCCAGCAGCCCGGGTATGACAGGGGTTCTCTACGAGCAGTACTTC.

V and J are TRBV6-6 and TRBJ1-4; 7 positions match TRBD1. The CDR3 has 15 amino acids. Germline assignment: CDR1 MNHNY and CDR2 SVGAGI (reference sequence). With V trimmed by 6 bases and J by 8 bases, 12 bases remained unmatched. CDR3 coding DNA: TGTGCCAGCAGCCCCGACAGGGTTAGCAAGGAAAAACTGTTTTTT. Protein product: CASSPDRVSKEKLFF.

This chain uses TRBV7-6 with TRBJ2-7, with 12 bases lining up with TRBD1. CDR1 and CDR2 from the germline V gene are SGHVS and FNYEAQ. The CDR3 has 14 amino acids. V was pared by 5 bases and J by 6 bases, with 5 bases of the junction left unmatched. Here the CDR3 DNA reads TGTGCCAGCAGCCCTCGGGACAGGGGGCGCGAGCAGTACTTC. Amino acid sequence: CASSPRDRGREQYF.